This TCR beta chain appears in the sequencing data of a study of patients and donors after allogeneic stem cell transplantation (dated by TCRdb to 2020 to 2021). Receptor libraries were prepared by RT-PCR. This sample was sequenced with a NextSeq 550. TCRdb passed the public sequencing reads through fastp at Q25 and MiXCR, retaining productive beta sequences. Each entry is one CDR3 protein sequence, shown with its most common DNA and genes. Across this sample there are more than 850,000 distinct CDR3 sequences, with roughly 18% seen only once. The ten largest clones represent 5% to 7.5% of the sample. Points on this clonotype: It lacks a known antigen. It has no much larger one-base neighbor in the sample; base qualities were not kept.

The germline V gene (reference sequence) gives CDR1 as DFQATT and CDR2 as SNEGSKA. The CDR3 contains 13 residues, cysteine and phenylalanine counted. Just CDR3 DNA is preserved here, 39 bases in frame from base 1. V is shortened by 2 bases, J by 4 bases, and the region joining them spans 12 bases. The receptor chain draws on TRBV20-1 and TRBJ2-7, with the D gene tentatively TRBD1 or TRBD2, based on 5 matching bases in each. The sample was blood, either unsorted or a sorted T cell fraction (not recorded which). This receptor was taken from a human donor who was either an allogeneic HSCT recipient or a stem cell or donor lymphocyte infusion donor (not recorded which). It is not recorded whose cells these are; they may come from a transplant donor. The encoded CDR3 is CSARLGTLYEQYF. The DNA is TGCAGTGCTAGACTGGGGACCTTATACGAGCAGTACTTC.